The clone carrying this TCR beta chain was detected a few times. This sample was taken from a study of T-cell reconstitution after alpha-beta-depleted transplantation in children. Molecular barcoding with unique molecular identifiers was used for the TCRbeta library. One entry per CDR3 protein, called by TCRdb with MiXCR from the PCR reads. The sample carries 200,000 to 250,000 distinct CDR3 sequences, roughly 10% recorded once. Looked up from germline, CDR1 is SGHRS and CDR2 is YFSETQ. The CDR3 covers 16 residues. V was trimmed by 5 bases and J by 4 bases, leaving 22 bases between them. The V gene is TRBV5-1, the J gene TRBJ2-7, with D perhaps matching TRBD1 or TRBD2 (6 bases each). This specimen was PBMCs from the stem cell graft donor, taken from the stem cell graft. The sequence was obtained from a human donor who donated a stem cell graft to a child with acute lymphoblastic leukemia. The CDR3 bases are TGCGCCAGCAGGAGGGGGGTGGACACCTACAGATACGAGCAGTACTTC. Translated: CASRRGVDTYRYEQYF.